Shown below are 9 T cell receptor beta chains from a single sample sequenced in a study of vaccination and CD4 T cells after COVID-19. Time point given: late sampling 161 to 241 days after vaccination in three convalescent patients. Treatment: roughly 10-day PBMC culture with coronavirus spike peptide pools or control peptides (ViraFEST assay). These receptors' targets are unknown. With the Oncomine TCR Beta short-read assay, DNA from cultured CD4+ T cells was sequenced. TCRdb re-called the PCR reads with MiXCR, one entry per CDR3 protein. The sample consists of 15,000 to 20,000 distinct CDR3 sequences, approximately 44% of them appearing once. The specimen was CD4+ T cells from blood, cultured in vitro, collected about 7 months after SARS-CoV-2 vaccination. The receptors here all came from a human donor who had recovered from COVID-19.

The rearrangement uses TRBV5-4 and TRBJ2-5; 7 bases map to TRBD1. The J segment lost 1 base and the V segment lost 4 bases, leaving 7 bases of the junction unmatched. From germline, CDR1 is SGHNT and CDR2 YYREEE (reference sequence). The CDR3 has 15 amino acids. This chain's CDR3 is CASSLRDRPQETQYF. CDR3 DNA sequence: TGTGCCAGCAGCCTCCGGGACAGACCCCAAGAGACCCAGTACTTC. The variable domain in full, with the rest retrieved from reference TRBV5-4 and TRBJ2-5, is ETGVTQSPTHLIKTRGQQVTLRCSSQSGHNTVSWYQQALGQGPQFIFQYYREEENGRGNFPPRFSGLQFPNYSSELNVNALELDDSALYLCASSLRDRPQETQYFGPGTRLLVL.

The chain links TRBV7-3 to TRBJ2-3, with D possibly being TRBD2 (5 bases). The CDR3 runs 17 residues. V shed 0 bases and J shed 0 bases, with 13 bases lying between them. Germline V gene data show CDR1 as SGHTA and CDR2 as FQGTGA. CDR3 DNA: TGTGCCAGCAGCTTAACGCGTCCCGGGGAGAGCACAGATACGCAGTATTTT. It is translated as CASSLTRPGESTDTQYF.

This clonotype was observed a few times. The CDR3 nucleotides are TGTGCCACCAGCAGCGGGACAGGGGGATTGCACGAGCAGTACTTC. Translated: CATSSGTGGLHEQYF. This sequence joins TRBV15 and TRBJ2-7; 11 bases map to TRBD1. After removal of 3 bases from V and 5 bases from J, the junction contained 6 bases not matched to a gene. This CDR3 is built from 15 residues. Germline V gene sequence: CDR1 LNHNV, CDR2 YYDKDF (reference sequence).

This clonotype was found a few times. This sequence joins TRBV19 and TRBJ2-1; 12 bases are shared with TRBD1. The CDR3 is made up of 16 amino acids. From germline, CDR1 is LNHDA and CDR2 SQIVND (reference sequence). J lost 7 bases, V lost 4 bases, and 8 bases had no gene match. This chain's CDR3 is CASSSARDRGLNEQFF. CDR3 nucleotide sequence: TGTGCCAGTAGTAGCGCGAGGGACAGGGGGCTTAATGAGCAGTTCTTC.

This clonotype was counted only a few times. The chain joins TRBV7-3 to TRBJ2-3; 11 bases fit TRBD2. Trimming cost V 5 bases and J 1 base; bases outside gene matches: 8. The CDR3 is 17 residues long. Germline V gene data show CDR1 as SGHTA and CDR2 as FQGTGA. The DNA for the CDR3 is TGTGCCAGCAGCCCGCGACTAGCGGGACCGGGCACAGATACGCAGTATTTT. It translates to CASSPRLAGPGTDTQYF.

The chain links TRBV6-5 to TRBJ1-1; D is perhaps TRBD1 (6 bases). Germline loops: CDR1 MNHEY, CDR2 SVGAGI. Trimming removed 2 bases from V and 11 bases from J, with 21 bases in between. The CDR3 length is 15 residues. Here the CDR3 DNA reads TGTGCCAGCAGTTACAACTCAGGGGCCCCCTTGGGGGCTTTCTTT. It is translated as CASSYNSGAPLGAFF.

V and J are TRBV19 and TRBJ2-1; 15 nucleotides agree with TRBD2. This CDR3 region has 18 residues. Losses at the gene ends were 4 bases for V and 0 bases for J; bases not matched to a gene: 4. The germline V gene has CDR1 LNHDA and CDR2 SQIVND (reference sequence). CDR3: CASSKGLAGGPSYNEQFF. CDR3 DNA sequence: TGTGCCAGTAGTAAGGGACTAGCGGGAGGCCCCTCCTACAATGAGCAGTTCTTC.

The CDR3 coding sequence is TGCAGTGCTAGAGGACCCGACGTCGGGGCCTCCTATAATTCACCCCTCCACTTT. Protein sequence: CSARGPDVGASYNSPLHF. The chain joins TRBV20-1 to TRBJ1-6; a weak D match, TRBD1 (5 bases). The CDR3 runs to 18 residues. V was shortened by 1 base and J by 0 bases, with 16 bases between the two germline ends. Germline-derived CDR1 and CDR2 are DFQATT and SNEGSKA (reference sequence).

CDR3 protein: CASSIGDSYQPQHF. The DNA of the CDR3 is TGTGCCAGTAGTATAGGTGACAGTTATCAGCCCCAGCATTTT. The chain recombines TRBV19 with TRBJ1-5, with D possibly being TRBD1 (5 bases). CDR3 size: 14 residues. V was trimmed by 1 base and J by 5 bases, leaving 9 bases between them. Per germline, CDR1 LNHDA and CDR2 SQIVND (reference sequence).